The rows below give T cell receptor beta chains drawn from one sample of a study of cytomegalovirus exposure and HLA in healthy donors. Produced via immunoSEQ multiplex PCR; TCRdb's table is partial and in-frame only. Here the sample spans 90,000 to 140,000 clones, more than 60% being singletons. Sequences were obtained from PBMCs. These receptors were taken from a woman aged 40 to 50 in good health and CMV-seropositive. Each CDR3 is given with its conserved first and last residue. A D gene is named only where the DNA matches it firmly. Clone size appears in some rows only: once, few, many, or a class for an expanded clone.

clone size	J gene	V gene	D gene	CDR3 protein	CDR3 DNA
NA	TRBJ1-2	TRBV11-2	TRBD1	CASSLVATGVYGYTF	TGTGCCAGCAGCTTAGTAGCGACAGGGGTCTATGGCTACACCTTC
NA	TRBJ1-4	TRBV11-2	NA	CASSLTPGRKNEKLFF	TGTGCCAGCAGCTTAACCCCAGGCCGTAAAAATGAAAAACTGTTTTTT
NA	TRBJ1-3	TRBV7-8	TRBD1	CASSLGQGALGHTIYF	TGTGCCAGCAGCTTGGGACAGGGGGCACTCGGACACACCATATATTTT
NA	TRBJ1-6	TRBV5-1	TRBD1	CASSQTGPLLHF	TGCGCTAGCAGCCAGACAGGGCCACTCCTCCACTTT
NA	TRBJ2-2	TRBV28	NA	CASTTQGSGELFF	TGTGCCAGCACTACACAGGGATCCGGGGAGCTGTTTTTT
NA	TRBJ1-5	TRBV9	NA	CASSVLVDQPQHF	TGTGCCAGCAGCGTCCTGGTAGATCAGCCCCAGCATTTT
NA	TRBJ1-4	TRBV7-8	TRBD1	CASSPGTGGEKLFF	TGTGCCAGCAGTCCCGGGACAGGGGGAGAAAAACTGTTTTTT
NA	TRBJ1-3	TRBV11-2	TRBD1	CASTPLRQGGNTIYF	TGTGCCAGCACCCCGCTCCGACAGGGTGGAAACACCATATATTTT
NA	TRBJ2-3	TRBV7-2	NA	CASSTRGRNTDTQYF	TGTGCCAGCAGCACCAGAGGGAGGAACACAGATACGCAGTATTTT
NA	TRBJ2-1	TRBV7-2	TRBD1	CASSRTGGRGNEQFF	TGTGCCAGCTCACGTACAGGGGGCCGTGGGAATGAGCAGTTCTTC
NA	TRBJ1-1	TRBV28	TRBD1	CASSSGGQVAFF	TGTGCCAGCAGTTCAGGGGGCCAGGTGGCTTTCTTT
few	TRBJ1-1	TRBV7-9	NA	CASSEQTNTEAFF	TGTGCCAGCAGCGAACAGACGAACACTGAAGCTTTCTTT
few	TRBJ2-5	TRBV7-9	NA	CASSLNREETQYF	TGTGCCAGCAGCTTAAACAGGGAAGAGACCCAGTACTTC
NA	TRBJ1-6	TRBV2	NA	CASSEYRSNSPLHF	TGTGCCAGCAGTGAGTACAGGTCAAATTCACCCCTCCACTTT
NA	TRBJ2-3	TRBV5-1	NA	CASSLGTSWDTQYF	TGCGCCAGCAGCTTGGGTACTAGCTGGGATACGCAGTATTTT
NA	TRBJ2-5	TRBV11-2	TRBD2	CASSPRTRETQYF	TGTGCCAGCAGCCCCAGGACTAGGGAGACCCAGTACTTC
NA	TRBJ1-2	TRBV19	NA	CASSINTNYGYTF	TGTGCCAGTAGTATAAATACTAACTATGGCTACACCTTC